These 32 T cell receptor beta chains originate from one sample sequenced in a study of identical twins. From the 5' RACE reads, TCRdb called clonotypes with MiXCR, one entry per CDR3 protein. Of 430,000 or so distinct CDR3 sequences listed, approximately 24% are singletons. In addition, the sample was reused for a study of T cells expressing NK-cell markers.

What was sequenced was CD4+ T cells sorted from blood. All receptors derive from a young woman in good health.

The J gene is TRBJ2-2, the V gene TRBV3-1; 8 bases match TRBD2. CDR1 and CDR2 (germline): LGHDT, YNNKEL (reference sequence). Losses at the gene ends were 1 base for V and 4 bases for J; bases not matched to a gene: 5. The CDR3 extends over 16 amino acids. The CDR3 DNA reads TGTGCCAGCAGCCAAGCCCCAGCGGGAGTCACCGGGGAGCTGTTTTTT. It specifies CASSQAPAGVTGELFF.

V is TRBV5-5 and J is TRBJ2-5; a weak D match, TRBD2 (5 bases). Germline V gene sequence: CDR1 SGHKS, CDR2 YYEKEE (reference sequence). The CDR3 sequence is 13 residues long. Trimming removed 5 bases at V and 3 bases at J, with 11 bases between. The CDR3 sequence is CASRRVREETQYF. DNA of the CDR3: TGTGCCAGCAGGCGGGTTCGGGAAGAGACCCAGTACTTC.

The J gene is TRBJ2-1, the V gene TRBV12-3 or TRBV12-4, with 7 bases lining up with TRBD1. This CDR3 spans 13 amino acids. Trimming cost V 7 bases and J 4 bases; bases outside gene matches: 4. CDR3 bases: TGTGCCAGCAACCGGGACAGTTACAATGAGCAGTTCTTC. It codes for CASNRDSYNEQFF.

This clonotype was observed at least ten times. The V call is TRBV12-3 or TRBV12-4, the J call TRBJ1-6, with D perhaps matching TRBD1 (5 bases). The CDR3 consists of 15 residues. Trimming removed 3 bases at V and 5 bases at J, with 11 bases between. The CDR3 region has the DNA TGTGCCAGCAGTTTGGCCAGGGTAAATAATTCACCCCTCCACTTT. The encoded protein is CASSLARVNNSPLHF.

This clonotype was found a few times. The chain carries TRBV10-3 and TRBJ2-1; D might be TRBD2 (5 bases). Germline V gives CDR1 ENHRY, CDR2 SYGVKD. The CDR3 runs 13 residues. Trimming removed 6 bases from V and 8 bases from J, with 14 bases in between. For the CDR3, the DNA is TGTGCCATCAGCCCGGGGTCGCCTGATGAGCAGTTCTTC. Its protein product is CAISPGSPDEQFF.

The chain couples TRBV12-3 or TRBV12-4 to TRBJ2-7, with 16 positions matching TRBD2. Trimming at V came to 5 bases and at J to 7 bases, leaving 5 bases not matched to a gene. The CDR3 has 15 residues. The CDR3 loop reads CASSPPGLAGGEQYF. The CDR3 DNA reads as TGTGCCAGCAGTCCTCCGGGACTAGCGGGAGGGGAGCAGTACTTC.

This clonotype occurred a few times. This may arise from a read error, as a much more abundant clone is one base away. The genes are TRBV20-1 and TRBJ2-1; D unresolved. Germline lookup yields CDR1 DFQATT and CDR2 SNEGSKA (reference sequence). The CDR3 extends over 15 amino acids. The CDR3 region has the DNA TGCTGTGCTAGAGATATGCGGTCGGTGGCCAATGAGCAGTTCTTC. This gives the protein CCARDMRSVANEQFF.

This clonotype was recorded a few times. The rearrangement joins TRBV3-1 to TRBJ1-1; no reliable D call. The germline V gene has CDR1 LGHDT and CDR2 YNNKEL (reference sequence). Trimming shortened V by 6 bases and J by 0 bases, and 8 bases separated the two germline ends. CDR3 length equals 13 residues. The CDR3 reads CASRGRLNTEAFF. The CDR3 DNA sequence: TGTGCCAGCAGGGGAAGACTGAACACTGAAGCTTTCTTT.

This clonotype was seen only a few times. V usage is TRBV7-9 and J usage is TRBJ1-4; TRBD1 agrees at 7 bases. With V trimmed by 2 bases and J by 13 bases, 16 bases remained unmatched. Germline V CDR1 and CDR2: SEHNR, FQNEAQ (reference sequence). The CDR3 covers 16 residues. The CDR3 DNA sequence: TGTGCCAGCAGCTTATCCTGGACAGGCGGCACCAGCGCACTGTTTTTT. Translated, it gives CASSLSWTGGTSALFF.

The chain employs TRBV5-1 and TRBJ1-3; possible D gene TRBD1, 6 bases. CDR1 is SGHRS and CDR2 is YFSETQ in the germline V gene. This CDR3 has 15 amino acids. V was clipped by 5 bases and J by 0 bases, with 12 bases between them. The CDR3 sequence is CASSSRTASGNTIYF. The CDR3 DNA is TGCGCCAGCAGTTCGAGGACAGCCTCTGGAAACACCATATATTTT.

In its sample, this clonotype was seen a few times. The CDR3: CASSQGTGNLGYGYTF. The CDR3 DNA reads TGTGCCAGCAGCCAGGGGACAGGGAACCTCGGGTATGGCTACACCTTC. The chain combines TRBV3-1 with TRBJ1-2; 9 bases map to TRBD1. This CDR3 has 16 residues. Germline V CDR1 and CDR2: LGHDT, YNNKEL (reference sequence). V trimming: 3 bases; J trimming: 5 bases; junction bases outside the gene matches: 10.

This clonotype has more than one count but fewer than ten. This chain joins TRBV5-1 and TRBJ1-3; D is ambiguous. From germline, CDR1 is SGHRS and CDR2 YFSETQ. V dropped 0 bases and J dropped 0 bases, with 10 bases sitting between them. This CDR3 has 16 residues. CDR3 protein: CASSLEQAPSGNTIYF. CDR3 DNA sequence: TGCGCCAGCAGCTTGGAGCAGGCGCCCTCTGGAAACACCATATATTTT.

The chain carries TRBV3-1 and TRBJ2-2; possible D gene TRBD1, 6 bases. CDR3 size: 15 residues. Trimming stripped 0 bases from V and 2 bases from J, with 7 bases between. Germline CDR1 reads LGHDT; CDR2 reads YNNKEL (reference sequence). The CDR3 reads CASSQEDSNTGELFF. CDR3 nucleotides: TGTGCCAGCAGCCAAGAGGACAGTAACACCGGGGAGCTGTTTTTT. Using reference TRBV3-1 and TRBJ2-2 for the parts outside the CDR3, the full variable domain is DTAVSQTPKYLVTQMGNDKSIKCEQNLGHDTMYWYKQDSKKFLKIMFSYNNKELIINETVPNRFSPKSPDKAHLNLHINSLELGDSAVYFCASSQEDSNTGELFFGEGSRLTVL.

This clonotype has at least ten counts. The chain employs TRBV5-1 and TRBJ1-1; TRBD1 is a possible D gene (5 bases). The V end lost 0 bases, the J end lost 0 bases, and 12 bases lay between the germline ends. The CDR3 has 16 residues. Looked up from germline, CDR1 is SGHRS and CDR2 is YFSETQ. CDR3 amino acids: CASSLAMGLMNTEAFF. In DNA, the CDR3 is TGCGCCAGCAGCTTGGCCATGGGGCTTATGAACACTGAAGCTTTCTTT. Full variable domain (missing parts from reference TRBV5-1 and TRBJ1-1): KAGVTQTPRYLIKTRGQQVTLSCSPISGHRSVSWYQQTPGQGLQFLFEYFSETQRNKGNFPGRFSGRQFSNSRSEMNVSTLELGDSALYLCASSLAMGLMNTEAFFGQGTRLTVV.

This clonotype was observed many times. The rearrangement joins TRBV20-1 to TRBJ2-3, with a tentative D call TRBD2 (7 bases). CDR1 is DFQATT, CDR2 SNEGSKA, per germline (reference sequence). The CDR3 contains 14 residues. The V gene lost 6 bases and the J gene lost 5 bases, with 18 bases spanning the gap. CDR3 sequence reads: CSATGRGEKDTQYF. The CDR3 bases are TGCAGTGCCACGGGGAGGGGGGAGAAAGATACGCAGTATTTT.

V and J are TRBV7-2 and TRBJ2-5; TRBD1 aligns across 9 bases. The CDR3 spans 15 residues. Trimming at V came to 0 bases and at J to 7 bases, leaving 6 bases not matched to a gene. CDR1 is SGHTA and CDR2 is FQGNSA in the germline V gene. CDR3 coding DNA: TGTGCCAGCAGCTTAGCTCCGGGACAGGGAGGGACCCAGTACTTC. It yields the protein CASSLAPGQGGTQYF.

CDR3 residues: CASSLMLAGRETQYF. For the CDR3, the DNA is TGTGCCAGCAGCTTAATGTTAGCGGGAAGAGAGACCCAGTACTTC. V is TRBV7-7 and J is TRBJ2-5; 8 bases align to TRBD2. The CDR3 spans 15 residues. V lost 2 bases and J lost 4; bases outside the gene matches: 6. Germline CDR1 reads SSHAT; CDR2 reads FNYEAQ (reference sequence).

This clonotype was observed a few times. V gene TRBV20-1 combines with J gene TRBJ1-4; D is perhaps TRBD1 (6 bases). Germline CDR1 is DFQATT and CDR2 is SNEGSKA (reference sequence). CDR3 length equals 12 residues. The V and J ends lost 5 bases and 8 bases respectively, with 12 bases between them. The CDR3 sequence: CSAYRVGEKLFF. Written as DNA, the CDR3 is TGCAGTGCTTACAGGGTAGGGGAAAAACTGTTTTTT.

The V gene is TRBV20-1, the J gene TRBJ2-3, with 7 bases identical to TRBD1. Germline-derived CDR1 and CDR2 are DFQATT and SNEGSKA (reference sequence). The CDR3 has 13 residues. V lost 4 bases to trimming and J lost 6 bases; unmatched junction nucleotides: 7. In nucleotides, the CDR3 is TGCAGTGCTACAAAGACAGGGCCGGATACGCAGTATTTT. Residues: CSATKTGPDTQYF.

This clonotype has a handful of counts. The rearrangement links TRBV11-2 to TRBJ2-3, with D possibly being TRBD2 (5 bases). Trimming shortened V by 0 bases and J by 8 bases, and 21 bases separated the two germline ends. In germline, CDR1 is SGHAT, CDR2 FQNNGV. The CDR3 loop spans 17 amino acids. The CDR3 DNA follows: TGTGCCAGCAGCTTAGATCGGTTAAAGCGGCCGAGAGTTACGCAGTATTTT. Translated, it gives CASSLDRLKRPRVTQYF.

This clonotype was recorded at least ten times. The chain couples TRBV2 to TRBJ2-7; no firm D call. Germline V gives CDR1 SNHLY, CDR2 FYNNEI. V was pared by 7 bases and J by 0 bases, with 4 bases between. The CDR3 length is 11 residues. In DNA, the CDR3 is TGTGCCAGCACCTCCTCCTACGAGCAGTACTTC. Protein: CASTSSYEQYF.

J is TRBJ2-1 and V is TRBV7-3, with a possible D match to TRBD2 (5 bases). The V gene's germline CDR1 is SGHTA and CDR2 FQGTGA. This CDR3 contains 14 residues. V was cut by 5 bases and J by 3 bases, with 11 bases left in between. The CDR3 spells CASSPGNSYNEQFF. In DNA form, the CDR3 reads TGTGCCAGCAGCCCCGGGAACAGCTACAATGAGCAGTTCTTC.

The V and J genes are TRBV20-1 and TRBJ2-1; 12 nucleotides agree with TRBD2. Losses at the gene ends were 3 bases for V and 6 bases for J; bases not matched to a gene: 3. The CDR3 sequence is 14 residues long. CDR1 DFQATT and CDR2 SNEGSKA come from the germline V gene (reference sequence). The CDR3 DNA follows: TGCAGTGCTAGTAAGACTAGCGGGGGCAATGAGCAGTTCTTC. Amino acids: CSASKTSGGNEQFF.

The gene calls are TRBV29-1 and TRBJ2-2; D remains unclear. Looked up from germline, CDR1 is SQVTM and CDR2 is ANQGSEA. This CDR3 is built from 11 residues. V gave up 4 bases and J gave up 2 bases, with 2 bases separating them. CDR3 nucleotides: TGCAGCGTTGCCAACACCGGGGAGCTGTTTTTT. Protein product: CSVANTGELFF.

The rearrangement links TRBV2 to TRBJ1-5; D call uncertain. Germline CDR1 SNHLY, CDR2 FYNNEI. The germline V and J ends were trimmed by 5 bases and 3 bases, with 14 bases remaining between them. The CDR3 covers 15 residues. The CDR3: CASSPQRHTNQPQHF. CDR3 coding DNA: TGTGCCAGCAGTCCCCAACGACACACCAATCAGCCCCAGCATTTT.

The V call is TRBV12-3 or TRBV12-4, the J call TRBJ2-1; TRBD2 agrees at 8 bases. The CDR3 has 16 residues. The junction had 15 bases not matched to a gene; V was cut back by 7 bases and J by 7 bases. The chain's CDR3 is CASTSGSGSQRNEQFF. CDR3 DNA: TGTGCCAGCACCAGCGGGAGCGGGAGCCAACGGAATGAGCAGTTCTTC.

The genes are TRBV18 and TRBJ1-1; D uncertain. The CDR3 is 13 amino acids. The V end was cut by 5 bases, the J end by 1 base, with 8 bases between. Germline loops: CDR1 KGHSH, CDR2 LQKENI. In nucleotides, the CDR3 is TGTGCCAGCTCAACAGCAAGGAACACTGAAGCTTTCTTT. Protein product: CASSTARNTEAFF.

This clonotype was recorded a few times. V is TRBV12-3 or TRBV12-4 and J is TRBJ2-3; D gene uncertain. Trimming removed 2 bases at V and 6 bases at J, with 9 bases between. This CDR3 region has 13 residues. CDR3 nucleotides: TGTGCCAGCAGTTTACGGGTGGGGGATACGCAGTATTTT. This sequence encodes CASSLRVGDTQYF.

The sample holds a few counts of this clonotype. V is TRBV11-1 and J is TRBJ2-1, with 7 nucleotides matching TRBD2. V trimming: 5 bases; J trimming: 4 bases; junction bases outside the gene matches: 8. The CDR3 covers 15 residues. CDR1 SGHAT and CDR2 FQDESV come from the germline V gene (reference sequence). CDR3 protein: CASSPEAGMYNEQFF. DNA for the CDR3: TGTGCCAGCAGCCCTGAAGCGGGAATGTACAATGAGCAGTTCTTC.

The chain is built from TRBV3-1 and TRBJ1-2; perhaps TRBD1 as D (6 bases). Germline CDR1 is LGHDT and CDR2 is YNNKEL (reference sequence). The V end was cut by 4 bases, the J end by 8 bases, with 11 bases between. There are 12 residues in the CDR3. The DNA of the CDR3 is TGTGCCAGCAGCCTTCGGACAGCCGGCTACACCTTC. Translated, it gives CASSLRTAGYTF.

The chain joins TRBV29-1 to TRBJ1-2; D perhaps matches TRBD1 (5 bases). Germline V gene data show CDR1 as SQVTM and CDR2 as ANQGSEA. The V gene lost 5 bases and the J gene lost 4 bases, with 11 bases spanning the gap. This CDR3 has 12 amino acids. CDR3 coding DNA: TGCAGCGTTCTTGGACATTTCTATGGCTACACCTTC. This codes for CSVLGHFYGYTF.

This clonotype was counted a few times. The CDR3 region has the DNA TGTGCCAGCAGCTTTCTTCAGCACACCTATGGCTACACCTTC. It translates to CASSFLQHTYGYTF. V and J are TRBV7-8 and TRBJ1-2; D ambiguous. Per germline, CDR1 SGHVS and CDR2 FQNEAQ. The CDR3 totals 14 residues. Trimming stripped 3 bases from V and 4 bases from J, with 12 bases between.